This is a list of T cell receptor beta chains from one sample in a study of blood T cells in healthy people across ages. TCRdb re-called the 5' RACE reads through MiXCR, storing one row per CDR3 protein. The sample holds around 940,000 distinct CDR3 sequences, roughly half seen once. The sample comprised blood. The receptor set was obtained from a woman aged 55 to 70 in good health. The CDR3 runs from the conserved cysteine through the conserved F or W. Size values are once, few and many counts, or a class for expanded clones, and some rows have none.

j_call clone_size v_call cdr3_aa
TRBJ2-7 NA TRBV27 CASRTSRYEQYF
TRBJ2-3 NA TRBV7-8 CASSEGHSGSEDTDTQYF
TRBJ2-3 few TRBV6-2/TRBV6-3 CASSYSTFGTDTQYF
TRBJ1-6 NA TRBV7-8 CASSPGRVLYSPLHF
TRBJ2-1 NA TRBV20-1 CSAEMGTPREQFF
TRBJ2-7 few TRBV5-6 CASSLYRGSYEQYF
TRBJ2-5 NA TRBV10-3 CAISEYGGGNEQYF
TRBJ2-7 few TRBV12-3/TRBV12-4 CASSRLAGGLYEQYF
TRBJ2-7 NA TRBV29-1 CSVKSGLAGNKQYF
TRBJ2-7 NA TRBV4-1 CASSPGTSGRESNEQYF
TRBJ2-5 few TRBV28 CASRESVETQYF
TRBJ2-3 NA TRBV9 CASSSRGQERTDTQYF
TRBJ2-1 NA TRBV20-1 CSADSGTGAPIEQFF
TRBJ2-7 NA TRBV20-1 CSAREGTASIGQYF
TRBJ2-3 NA TRBV20-1 CSAIPSGRTDTQYF
TRBJ2-7 NA TRBV7-9 CAAGRPPSYEQYF
TRBJ2-3 NA TRBV12-3/TRBV12-4 CASRKQGRTDTDTQYF
TRBJ1-2 NA TRBV30 CAFRRQDRGYTF
TRBJ2-7 NA TRBV2 CDSSSTSGHSSYEQYF
TRBJ1-2 many TRBV30 CAWGRDRPYGYTF
TRBJ2-7 NA TRBV13 CASSLGQVDYEQYF
TRBJ2-2 NA TRBV7-3 CASSLGQAYTGELFF
TRBJ1-4 few TRBV21-1 CASSQGTDTNEKLFF
TRBJ2-1 NA TRBV7-2 CASSETGTREQFF
NA few TRBV7-2 CASNPGLAGGGHEQYF
TRBJ2-1 NA TRBV5-5 CASSSLLGHNEQFF
TRBJ2-3 NA TRBV4-2 CASSGARDLASTDTQYF
TRBJ2-1 NA TRBV5-1 CASGLIDTGYNEQFF
TRBJ2-4 NA TRBV21-1 CASSKVGGRGKNIQYF
TRBJ2-5 NA TRBV25-1 CASSKGLAGGGETQYF
TRBJ1-1 NA TRBV27 CASSYLPGVIEAFF
TRBJ2-5 NA TRBV10-3 CAISRDMQETQYF
TRBJ2-2 NA TRBV4-2 CASSQDGPATGELFF
TRBJ2-7 NA TRBV9 CASSVEGGPDYERYF
TRBJ1-2 NA TRBV28 CASEGNKTPNYGYTF
TRBJ2-1 NA TRBV15 CATQAGRGTYNEQFF
TRBJ2-5 NA TRBV5-1 CASSSSPGHSAGGTQYF
TRBJ2-3 NA TRBV11-3 CASRPTGTDTQYF
TRBJ1-2 NA TRBV7-2 CASSSLGGNYGYTF
TRBJ2-7 few TRBV6-6 CASSTGLEYEQYF
TRBJ2-1 NA TRBV18 CASSSRVGVRPPVFGQFF
TRBJ2-3 NA TRBV5-1 CASSLARFGDTQYF